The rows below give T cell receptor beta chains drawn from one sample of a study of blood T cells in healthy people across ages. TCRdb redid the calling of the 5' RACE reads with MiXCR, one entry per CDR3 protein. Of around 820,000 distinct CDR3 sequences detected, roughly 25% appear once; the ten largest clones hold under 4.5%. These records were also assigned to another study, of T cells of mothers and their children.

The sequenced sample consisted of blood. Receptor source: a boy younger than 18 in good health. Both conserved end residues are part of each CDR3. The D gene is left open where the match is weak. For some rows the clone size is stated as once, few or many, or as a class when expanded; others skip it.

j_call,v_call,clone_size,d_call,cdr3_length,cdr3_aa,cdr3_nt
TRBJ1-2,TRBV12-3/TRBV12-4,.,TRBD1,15,CASSQGAVGNYGYTF,TGTGCCAGCAGCCAGGGGGCGGTGGGTAACTATGGCTACACCTTC
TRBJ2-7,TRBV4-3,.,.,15,CASSQDVGGTYEQYF,TGCGCCAGCAGCCAAGATGTTGGAGGGACCTACGAGCAGTACTTC
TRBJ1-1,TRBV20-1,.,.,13,CSVSRGTAFEAFF,TGCAGTGTCTCTCGGGGCACCGCATTTGAAGCTTTCTTT
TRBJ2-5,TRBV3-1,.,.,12,CASSPLAQTQYF,TGTGCCAGCAGCCCACTAGCACAGACCCAGTACTTC
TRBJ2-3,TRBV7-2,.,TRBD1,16,CASSLGDRGFEDTQYF,TGTGCCAGCAGCTTAGGGGACAGGGGGTTCGAAGATACGCAGTATTTT
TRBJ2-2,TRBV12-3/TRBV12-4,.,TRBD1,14,CASSPLQGAGELFF,TGTGCCAGCAGTCCCCTACAGGGGGCCGGGGAGCTGTTTTTT
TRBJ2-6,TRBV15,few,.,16,CATSIGEASGANVLTF,TGTGCCACCAGCATAGGCGAGGCGTCTGGGGCCAACGTCCTGACTTTC
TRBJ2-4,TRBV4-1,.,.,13,CASSQVGTTIQYF,TGCGCCAGCAGCCAAGTTGGGACAACCATTCAGTACTTC
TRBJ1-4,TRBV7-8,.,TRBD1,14,CASSLGTGREKLFF,TGTGCCAGCAGCTTAGGGACAGGGCGAGAAAAACTGTTTTTT
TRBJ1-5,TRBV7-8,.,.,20,CASSLARFPSISQGNQPQHF,TGTGCCAGCAGCTTAGCGCGATTCCCCTCGATAAGTCAAGGCAATCAGCCCCAGCATTTT
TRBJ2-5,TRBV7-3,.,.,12,CASSLDTVTQYF,TGTGCCAGCAGCTTAGACACAGTGACCCAGTACTTC
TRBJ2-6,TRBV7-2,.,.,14,CASSSTLGFNVLTF,TGTGCCAGCAGCTCTACTTTGGGGTTCAACGTCCTGACTTTC
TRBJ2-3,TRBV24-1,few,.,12,CATAQGTDTQYF,TGTGCCACCGCCCAGGGCACAGATACGCAGTATTTT
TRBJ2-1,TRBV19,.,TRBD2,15,CASSISGGAYNEQFF,TGTGCCAGTAGTATCTCCGGGGGGGCGTACAATGAGCAGTTCTTC
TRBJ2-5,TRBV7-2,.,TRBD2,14,CASTGTSGAETQYF,TGTGCCAGCACCGGGACTAGCGGGGCGGAGACCCAGTACTTC
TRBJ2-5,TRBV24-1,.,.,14,CATSPSFGDETQYF,TGTGCCACCAGCCCCTCCTTTGGCGATGAGACCCAGTACTTC
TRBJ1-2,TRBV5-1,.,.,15,CASSLGLQGNYGYTF,TGCGCCAGCAGCTTGGGATTACAGGGCAACTATGGCTACACCTTC
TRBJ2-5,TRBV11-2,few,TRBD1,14,CASSPGTAKETQYF,TGTGCCAGCAGCCCAGGGACAGCGAAAGAGACCCAGTACTTC
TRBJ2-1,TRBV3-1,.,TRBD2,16,CASSQVLAGSYNEQFF,TGTGCCAGCAGCCAAGTACTAGCGGGCTCCTACAATGAGCAGTTCTTC
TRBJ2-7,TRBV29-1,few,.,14,CSVEEDSRSYEQYF,TGCAGCGTTGAAGAGGACAGCCGATCCTACGAGCAGTACTTC
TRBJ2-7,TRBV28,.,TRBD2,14,CASSREGFLHEQYF,TGTGCCAGCAGTCGGGAGGGTTTCCTCCACGAGCAGTACTTC
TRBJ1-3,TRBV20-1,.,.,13,CSASGGPGNTIYF,TGCAGTGCTAGTGGCGGGCCTGGAAACACCATATATTTT
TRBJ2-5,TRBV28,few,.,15,CASSFLGGGEETQYF,TGTGCCAGCAGTTTTCTCGGGGGTGGGGAAGAGACCCAGTACTTC
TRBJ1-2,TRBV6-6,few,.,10,CASRGLGYTF,TGTGCCAGCAGAGGGTTGGGCTACACCTTC
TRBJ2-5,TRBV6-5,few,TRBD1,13,CASSDRVWETQYF,TGTGCCAGCAGCGACAGGGTTTGGGAGACCCAGTACTTC
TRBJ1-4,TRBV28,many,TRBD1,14,CASSRTGFNEKLFF,TGTGCCAGCAGTCGGACAGGGTTTAATGAAAAACTGTTTTTT
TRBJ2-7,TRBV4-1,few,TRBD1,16,CASSQEPRQGGYEQYF,TGCGCCAGCAGCCAAGAACCTAGACAGGGCGGATACGAGCAGTACTTC
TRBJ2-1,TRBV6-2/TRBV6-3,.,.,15,CTSTGAAFSYNEQFF,TGTACCAGCACGGGAGCGGCCTTTTCCTACAATGAGCAGTTCTTC
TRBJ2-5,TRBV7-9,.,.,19,CASTTFGTVGETYQETQYF,TGTGCCAGCACCACATTCGGGACGGTCGGTGAGACGTACCAAGAGACCCAGTACTTC
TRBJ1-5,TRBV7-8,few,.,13,CASSLDYGGPAHF,TGTGCCAGCAGCTTAGACTATGGGGGGCCGGCGCATTTT
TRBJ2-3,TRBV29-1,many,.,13,CSVPQGSPEPQYF,TGCAGCGTTCCTCAGGGGTCACCCGAGCCGCAGTATTTT
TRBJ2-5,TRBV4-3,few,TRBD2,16,CASSQDPRTSLNERFF,TGCGCCAGCAGCCAAGATCCCAGGACTAGTCTAAATGAGCGGTTCTTC
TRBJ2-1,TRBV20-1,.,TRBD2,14,CSATGTSGRREQFF,TGCAGTGCTACCGGGACTAGCGGGCGGCGTGAGCAGTTCTTC
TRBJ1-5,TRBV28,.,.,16,CASTYGRTPSNQPQHF,TGTGCCAGCACCTATGGGCGGACACCCTCCAATCAGCCCCAGCATTTT
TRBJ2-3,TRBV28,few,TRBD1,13,CASSLRKGTGRNF,TGTGCCAGCAGTTTACGAAAGGGGACAGGGAGGAATTTT
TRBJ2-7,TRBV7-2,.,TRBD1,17,CASSRTTGTGFPYEQYF,TGTGCCAGCAGCCGGACTACTGGGACAGGGTTTCCCTACGAGCAGTACTTC
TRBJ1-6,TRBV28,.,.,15,CASSRAGSRHSPLHF,TGTGCCAGCAGCCGGGCGGGTAGTCGGCATTCACCCCTCCACTTT
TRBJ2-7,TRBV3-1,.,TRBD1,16,CASSQPGRTGAYEQYF,TGTGCCAGCAGCCAACCCGGGAGGACAGGGGCCTACGAGCAGTACTTC
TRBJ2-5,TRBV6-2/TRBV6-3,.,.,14,CASTTLEGDETQYF,TGTGCCAGCACCACATTGGAGGGAGATGAGACCCAGTACTTC
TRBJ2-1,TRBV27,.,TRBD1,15,CASIDRGTVPSEQFF,TGTGCCAGCATTGACAGGGGGACGGTACCTAGTGAGCAGTTCTTC
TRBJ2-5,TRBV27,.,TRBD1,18,CASSLKVFGTGHQETQYF,TGTGCCAGCAGTTTAAAGGTATTCGGGACAGGTCACCAAGAGACCCAGTACTTC
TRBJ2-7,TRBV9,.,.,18,CASSVEPSVGAGPLEQYF,TGTGCCAGCAGCGTAGAGCCCTCAGTGGGGGCTGGCCCCCTCGAGCAGTACTTC
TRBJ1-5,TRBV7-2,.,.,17,CASSLMGLGQPNQPQHF,TGTGCCAGCAGCTTAATGGGACTTGGGCAGCCTAATCAGCCCCAGCATTTT
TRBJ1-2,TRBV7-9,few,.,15,CASSSYDTAPYGCTF,TGTGCCAGCAGCTCATATGACACGGCACCTTATGGCTGCACCTTC
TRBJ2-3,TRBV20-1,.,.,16,CSARDRGPRFADTQYF,TGCAGTGCTAGAGATCGGGGGCCGCGGTTCGCAGATACGCAGTATTTT
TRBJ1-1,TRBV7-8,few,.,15,CASSSTYDMNTEAFF,TGTGCCAGCAGCTCAACTTATGACATGAACACTGAAGCTTTCTTT
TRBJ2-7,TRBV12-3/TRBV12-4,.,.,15,CASSNPAEGAYEQYF,TGTGCCAGCAGTAACCCTGCGGAGGGGGCCTACGAGCAGTACTTC
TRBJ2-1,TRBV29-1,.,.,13,CSALTSSYNEQFF,TGCAGCGCTTTGACAAGCTCCTACAATGAGCAGTTCTTC
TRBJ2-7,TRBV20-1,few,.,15,CSARAQGRAGYEQYF,TGCAGTGCTAGAGCCCAGGGTAGGGCAGGGTACGAGCAGTACTTC
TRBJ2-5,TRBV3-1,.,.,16,CASSQVMSGGQETQYF,TGTGCCAGCAGCCAAGTTATGTCAGGAGGACAAGAGACCCAGTACTTC
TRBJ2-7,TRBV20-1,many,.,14,CSAHTGTQRHEQYF,TGCAGTGCCCATACCGGGACCCAACGGCACGAGCAGTACTTC
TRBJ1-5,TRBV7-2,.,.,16,CASSPPGVQGNQPQHF,TGTGCCAGCAGCCCCCCAGGGGTACAGGGCAATCAGCCCCAGCATTTT
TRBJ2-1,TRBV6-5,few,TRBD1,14,CASSWGQEINEQFF,TGTGCCAGCAGTTGGGGACAGGAGATCAATGAGCAGTTCTTC
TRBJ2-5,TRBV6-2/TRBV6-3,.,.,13,CASSAGFEETQYF,TGTGCCAGCAGTGCCGGCTTTGAAGAGACCCAGTACTTC
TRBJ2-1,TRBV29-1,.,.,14,CSVDGKGRASEQFF,TGCAGCGTTGATGGTAAGGGTAGGGCCAGTGAGCAGTTCTTC